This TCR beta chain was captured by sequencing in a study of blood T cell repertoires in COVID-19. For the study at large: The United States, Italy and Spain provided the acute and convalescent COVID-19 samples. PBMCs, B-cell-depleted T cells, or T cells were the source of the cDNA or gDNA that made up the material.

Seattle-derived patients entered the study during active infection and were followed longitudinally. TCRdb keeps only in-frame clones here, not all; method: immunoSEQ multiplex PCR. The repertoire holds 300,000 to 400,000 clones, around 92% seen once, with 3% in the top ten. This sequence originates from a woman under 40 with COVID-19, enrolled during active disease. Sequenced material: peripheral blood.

The CDR3 sequence: CASSLQGVGVVFAEAFF. As DNA, the CDR3 is TGTGCCAGCAGCTTGCAAGGGGTAGGGGTTGTATTCGCTGAAGCTTTCTTT. The V gene is TRBV5-5, the J gene TRBJ1-1; tentatively, D is TRBD1 (5 bases). The CDR3 covers 17 residues. V gave up 1 base and J gave up 6 bases, with 22 bases separating them. CDR1 is SGHKS, CDR2 YYEKEE, per germline (reference sequence).